The sequence of this T cell receptor beta chain was determined in a study of blood T cell repertoires in COVID-19. Turning to the study itself: PBMCs, B-cell-depleted T cells, or T cells were the source of the cDNA or gDNA that made up the material.

Per germline, CDR1 MDHEN and CDR2 SYDVKM. V shed 2 bases and J 6 bases; nucleotides not matched to a gene: 14. There are 17 residues in the CDR3. In the study's own analysis: Estimated nucleated cell counts came from reference gene primer amplification. Using immunoSEQ multiplex PCR, the repertoire was profiled, and TCRdb retains in-frame clones only, with some absent. That table supplies the V and J calls and clone size; D and trimming were determined from the DNA. Of 160,000 or so clones in the sample, 78% were seen once. The sequence came from a woman of 80 years or more with acute or convalescent COVID-19. Sequenced: peripheral blood. This chain uses TRBV28 with TRBJ1-2, with 8 bases lining up with TRBD1. CDR3 region: CASSLSYSARGRNGYTF. As DNA, the CDR3 is TGTGCCAGCAGTTTAAGTTATTCGGCCAGGGGGCGTAATGGCTACACCTTC.